The sequence of this T cell receptor (beta chain) was determined in a study of long-term antiretroviral therapy in people with HIV. Overall study results and limits: Clones that had undergone expansion before ART prevailed in the repertoire throughout all time points. Repertoires from HIV showed CDR3 length ranges narrower than those of controls.

Donors each had at least one pre-ART PBMC sample and at least two post-ART ones. Each specimen consisted of about 1-10 million cryopreserved PBMC prior to extraction of DNA. The CDR3 has 15 residues. Germline V gene lookup returns CDR1 MNHEY and CDR2 SMNVEV (reference sequence). The V and J ends lost 1 base and 3 bases respectively, with 13 bases between them. Notes on this clone: As yet, its antigen is unknown.

immunoSEQ v3.0 was run at survey level. Produced via immunoSEQ multiplex PCR; TCRdb's table is partial and in-frame only. Of some 43,000 clones detected, around nine tenths appear once; the ten largest clones hold roughly 5%. Sequencing used unsorted PBMCs, obtained 0.1 years before starting antiretroviral therapy. The V call is TRBV27, the J call TRBJ2-7; no firm D call. The source is a woman aged 50 to 60 with HIV. CDR3 sequence: CASSLWEAPLYEQYF. Written as DNA, the CDR3 is TGTGCCAGCAGTTTATGGGAAGCCCCTCTCTACGAGCAGTACTTC.